This T cell receptor (beta chain) was recorded in a study of blood T cell repertoires in COVID-19. At the level of the study: Sample material is recorded as cDNA or gDNA derived from T cells, B-cell-depleted T cells, or PBMCs.

This CDR3 is built from 16 residues. J lost 2 bases, V lost 6 bases, and 12 bases had no gene match. Germline loops: CDR1 SGHTS, CDR2 YDEGEE. The data were produced by immunoSEQ multiplex PCR, yet TCRdb's version contains in-frame clones alone and is incomplete. The sample yields under 80,000 clones, around 88% seen once. This clonotype was sampled from a human donor in a cohort sampled during active COVID-19. The sequencing sample was made of peripheral blood. The rearrangement joins TRBV5-8 to TRBJ2-7; TRBD2 aligns across 9 bases. CDR3 DNA: TGTGCCAGCACCTTCTTTGGACTAGCGCCGGCCTACGAGCAGTACTTC. Translation gives CASTFFGLAPAYEQYF.